One and the same sample provided the 27 T cell receptor beta chains below, sequenced in a study of cytotoxic CD8 clonotypes in ibrutinib-treated CLL. The protocol was immunoSEQ multiplex PCR, while the TCRdb copy is restricted to in-frame clones and leaves out a portion. The table shows tens of thousands of clones, with 62% occurring only once. Sequencing was performed on PBMCs, taken before ibrutinib treatment. All receptors come from a human donor with chronic lymphocytic leukemia.

The gene calls are TRBV10-2 and TRBJ1-5, with TRBD1 matching 9 bases. The V and J ends lost 6 bases and 10 bases, in that order; junction bases with no gene match: 10. Germline V gene sequence: CDR1 WSHSY, CDR2 SAAADI. CDR3 size: 14 residues. CDR3 sequence (DNA): TGCGCCAGCAGGGAGACAGGGGGAATCAAACCCCAGCATTTT. This sequence encodes CASRETGGIKPQHF.

The table lists this clone with a few counts. The V call is TRBV19, the J call TRBJ2-1; D is tentatively TRBD1 or TRBD2 (5 bases each). The CDR3 runs to 15 residues. Germline V CDR1 and CDR2: LNHDA, SQIVND (reference sequence). Trimming took 9 bases from V and 2 from J, leaving 17 bases between them. For the CDR3, the DNA is TGTGCCAGCAAGTCCGGGACCCAAGCCTACAATGAGCAGTTCTTC. Its protein is CASKSGTQAYNEQFF.

The rearrangement links TRBV6-1 to TRBJ2-7; 9 bases line up with TRBD1. The V gene's germline CDR1 is MNHNS and CDR2 SASEGT. The V segment lost 8 bases and the J segment 2 bases; nucleotides outside the gene matches: 7. The CDR3 covers 14 residues. This chain's CDR3 is CASAQDRGAYEQYF. Here the CDR3 DNA reads TGTGCCAGCGCCCAGGACAGGGGCGCCTACGAGCAGTACTTC.

This chain links TRBV27 with TRBJ2-2; possible D gene TRBD2, 5 bases. CDR3 length: 15 amino acids. V was pared by 3 bases and J by 2 bases, with 10 bases between. Looked up from germline, CDR1 is MNHEY and CDR2 is SMNVEV (reference sequence). The CDR3 sequence: CASSLLGLNTGELFF. The CDR3 region has the DNA TGTGCCAGCAGTTTGCTAGGACTTAACACCGGGGAGCTGTTTTTT.

Only a few counts were recorded for this clone. This chain links TRBV4-2 with TRBJ1-4; D call uncertain. V lost 5 bases, J lost 0 bases, and 10 bases lay in between. The CDR3 totals 15 residues. Germline V CDR1 and CDR2: LGHNA, YNFKEQ. DNA for the CDR3: TGTGCCAGCAGCGGGCAGTATGCAACTAATGAAAAACTGTTTTTT. Amino acids: CASSGQYATNEKLFF.

The chain couples TRBV6-6 to TRBJ1-4, with 8 bases matching TRBD1. Germline V CDR1 and CDR2: MNHNY, SVGAGI (reference sequence). The CDR3 has 14 amino acids. The V and J ends lost 8 bases and 4 bases, in that order; junction bases with no gene match: 6. CDR3 region: CASRLQGGNEKLFF. The DNA of the CDR3 is TGTGCCAGCCGATTACAGGGGGGTAATGAAAAACTGTTTTTT.

This sequence joins TRBV10-3 and TRBJ2-3, with TRBD2 matching 12 bases. The CDR3 extends over 15 amino acids. From germline, CDR1 is ENHRY and CDR2 SYGVKD. Losses at the gene ends were 10 bases for V and 2 bases for J; bases not matched to a gene: 7. CDR3: CATRTSGVFTDTQYF. For the CDR3, the DNA is TGTGCCACCCGGACTAGCGGGGTGTTCACAGATACGCAGTATTTT.

V is TRBV7-4 and J is TRBJ1-4, with D unclear. The length of the CDR3 is 14 residues. V was shortened by 6 bases and J by 4 bases, with 12 bases between the two germline ends. From germline, CDR1 is SGHVT and CDR2 SQSDAQ. The DNA of the CDR3 is TGTGCCAGCAGATTGAGGGATTTTAATGAAAAACTGTTTTTT. Protein product: CASRLRDFNEKLFF.

The chain carries TRBV5-1 and TRBJ1-4; D is unresolved. Germline V gene lookup returns CDR1 SGHRS and CDR2 YFSETQ. V was clipped by 1 base and J by 3 bases, with 10 bases between them. The CDR3 length is 15 residues. In DNA form, the CDR3 reads TGCGCCAGCAGCTTGTCGGGGATTGCTAATGAAAAACTGTTTTTT. Translation: CASSLSGIANEKLFF.

This clone showed up just a few times. The chain employs TRBV7-2 and TRBJ2-1; 9 nucleotides match TRBD2. V gave up 5 bases and J gave up 9 bases; unmatched junction bases: 8. There are 14 residues in the CDR3. The germline V gene has CDR1 SGHTA and CDR2 FQGNSA. The CDR3 DNA reads as TGTGCCAGCAGCCCCCAGCGCGGGGGGGGTGAGCAGTTCTTC. It encodes CASSPQRGGGEQFF.

The V call is TRBV21-1, the J call TRBJ2-7. TRBV21-1 is a known pseudogene. The CDR3 has 16 amino acids. CDR3 coding DNA: TGTGCCAGCAGCAAAAAGTGTCGGACGAGAACCTACGAGCAGTACTTC. It translates to CASSKKCRTRTYEQYF.

A few counts support this clone. The rearrangement links TRBV28 to TRBJ2-3, with D tentatively TRBD1 or TRBD2 (5 bases each). This CDR3 is 14 amino acids long. Germline CDR1 reads MDHEN; CDR2 reads SYDVKM. Between the trimmed V and J ends, which lost 4 bases and 4 bases, there was a span of 12 bases. The CDR3, as DNA: TGTGCCAGCAGTTCAGGACTGGGACCAGATACGCAGTATTTT. Encoded protein: CASSSGLGPDTQYF.

The CDR3 bases are TGTGCCAGCAGCTTGGCGCCGACTAACTATGGCTACACCTTC. Protein sequence: CASSLAPTNYGYTF. The chain uses TRBV5-8 and TRBJ1-2; D not resolved. Trimming shortened V by 0 bases and J by 0 bases, and 6 bases separated the two germline ends. The CDR3 has 14 amino acids. Germline V gene data show CDR1 as SGHTS and CDR2 as YDEGEE.

This clone was seen only once. The chain employs TRBV21-1 and TRBJ1-1. TRBV21-1 is a pseudogene locus. The CDR3 is 15 residues long. CDR3 region: CASMWGTLWDTEAFF. CDR3 in DNA: TGTGCCAGCATGTGGGGGACCCTCTGGGACACTGAAGCTTTCTTT.

The chain employs TRBV5-5 and TRBJ1-2; possible D gene TRBD1, 6 bases. V was pared by 4 bases and J by 4 bases, with 17 bases between. This CDR3 is 15 amino acids long. Germline loops: CDR1 SGHKS, CDR2 YYEKEE (reference sequence). The CDR3 loop is CASSLGQLRTYGYTF. In nucleotides, the CDR3 is TGTGCCAGCAGCCTAGGACAGCTACGGACCTATGGCTACACCTTC.

This chain uses TRBV5-6 with TRBJ1-4; D call uncertain. V was pared by 1 base and J by 8 bases, with 18 bases between. Germline CDR1 SGHDT, CDR2 YYEEEE. CDR3 length: 16 residues. DNA for the CDR3: TGTGCCAGCAGCTTGCGGAGGGAGCCTTGGGAGGAAAAACTGTTTTTT. Amino acids: CASSLRREPWEEKLFF. The full variable domain, its missing parts supplied by reference TRBV5-6 and TRBJ1-4, is DAGVTQSPTHLIKTRGQQVTLRCSPKSGHDTVSWYQQALGQGPQFIFQYYEEEERQRGNFPDRFSGHQFPNYSSELNVNALLLGDSALYLCASSLRREPWEEKLFFGSGTQLSVL.

The chain has TRBV19 and TRBJ2-7; tentatively, D is TRBD1 or TRBD2 (5 bases each). This CDR3 is built from 15 residues. V shed 3 bases and J shed 2 bases, with 14 bases lying between them. CDR1 and CDR2 (germline): LNHDA, SQIVND (reference sequence). CDR3 sequence (DNA): TGTGCCAGTAGTATGGCCCCGGGACGGACCTACGAGCAGTACTTC. Translated, it gives CASSMAPGRTYEQYF.

This clone was seen a handful of times. This chain connects TRBV25-1 to TRBJ2-3; 7 bases line up with TRBD1. The V and J ends lost 7 bases and 0 bases, in that order; junction bases with no gene match: 13. This CDR3 is 17 amino acids long. Germline V CDR1 and CDR2: MGHDK, SYGVNS. CDR3 sequence (DNA): TGTGCCAGCACCCTAACAGGGGATTTCCCTAGCACAGATACGCAGTATTTT. Its translation: CASTLTGDFPSTDTQYF.

The V and J genes are TRBV7-9 and TRBJ2-7, with 10 bases aligning to TRBD1. From germline, CDR1 is SEHNR and CDR2 FQNEAQ (reference sequence). The CDR3 extends over 15 amino acids. With V trimmed by 5 bases and J by 0 bases, 4 bases remained unmatched. CDR3 coding DNA: TGTGCCAGCAGCGCCTGGACAGGGGGCTCCTACGAGCAGTACTTC. Translated, it gives CASSAWTGGSYEQYF.

This clone is large within its sample. The chain is built from TRBV5-6 and TRBJ2-5; TRBD2 matches at 7 bases. The germline CDR1 and CDR2 sequences are SGHDT and YYEEEE. Losses at the gene ends were 0 bases for V and 1 base for J; bases not matched to a gene: 0. The CDR3 runs to 14 residues. CDR3 loop: CASSLGGGQETQYF. CDR3 nucleotides: TGTGCCAGCAGCTTGGGCGGGGGCCAAGAGACCCAGTACTTC.

This sequence joins TRBV18 and TRBJ1-5; TRBD1 agrees at 7 bases. Losses at the gene ends were 2 bases for V and 5 bases for J; bases not matched to a gene: 3. This CDR3 spans 14 amino acids. Germline CDR1 and CDR2: KGHSH and LQKENI. The CDR3 nucleotides are TGTGCCAGCTCACCAGGGACAGACTATCAGCCCCAGCATTTT. Protein product: CASSPGTDYQPQHF.

This clone was counted a few times. The V call is TRBV30, the J call TRBJ1-1; no clear D. The germline V gene has CDR1 GTSNPN and CDR2 SVGIG (reference sequence). With 2 bases removed from V and 2 bases from J, the gap between germline ends came to 6 bases. The CDR3 is 12 amino acids. Here the CDR3 DNA reads TGTGCCTGGAGTTGGATTAACACTGAAGCTTTCTTT. It codes for CAWSWINTEAFF.

In nucleotides, the CDR3 is TGTGCCAGCAGCTTAGTACAGCACTCTGGAAACACCATATATTTT. Translated, it gives CASSLVQHSGNTIYF. The rearrangement links TRBV7-9 to TRBJ1-3; no definite D call. Germline CDR1 is SEHNR and CDR2 is FQNEAQ (reference sequence). The CDR3 loop spans 15 amino acids. The V and J ends lost 1 base and 0 bases respectively, with 7 bases between them.

The J gene is TRBJ2-2, the V gene TRBV30, with D perhaps matching TRBD1 or TRBD2 (5 bases each). Germline lookup yields CDR1 GTSNPN and CDR2 SVGIG (reference sequence). Trimming stripped 3 bases from V and 5 bases from J, with 22 bases between. The CDR3 has 17 amino acids. Here the CDR3 DNA reads TGTGCCTGGAGCGTAGGGGACGGACACACCACAACCGGGGAGCTGTTTTTT. Protein product: CAWSVGDGHTTTGELFF.

This clone was seen a few times. The gene calls are TRBV20-1 and TRBJ2-1; D ambiguous. Germline V gene sequence: CDR1 DFQATT, CDR2 SNEGSKA (reference sequence). V dropped 3 bases and J dropped 12 bases, with 12 bases sitting between them. The CDR3 loop spans 11 amino acids. CDR3 region: CSARLGIGQFF. The CDR3 DNA sequence: TGCAGTGCTAGGTTGGGAATAGGGCAGTTCTTC.

J is TRBJ1-2 and V is TRBV18; no reliable D call. The CDR3 runs 13 residues. Per germline, CDR1 KGHSH and CDR2 LQKENI. V lost 2 bases and J 6 bases, leaving 10 bases between the germline ends. The CDR3 DNA sequence: TGTGCCAGCTCACCAGGGGAGGGAAATGGCTACACCTTC. Residues: CASSPGEGNGYTF.

V and J are TRBV28 and TRBJ2-7, with D unresolved. Germline V gives CDR1 MDHEN, CDR2 SYDVKM. This CDR3 contains 12 residues. Trimming took 11 bases from V and 4 from J, leaving 15 bases between them. This CDR3 reads CASQNMEYEQYF. The CDR3 DNA follows: TGTGCCTCCCAGAACATGGAATACGAGCAGTACTTC.